This T cell receptor (beta chain) is from a study of Graves' ophthalmopathy and Graves' hyperthyroidism. Amplified material comprised TCR beta CDR3 regions derived from RNA transcripts. An opening RT-PCR round employed HTBI primers and preceded a second-round multiplex PCR. A single record per CDR3 protein comes from TCRdb applying MiXCR to the multiplex PCR reads. The sample has 150,000 to 200,000 distinct CDR3 sequences; 39% are singletons. Germline assignment: CDR1 SGDLS and CDR2 YYNGEE. The V end lost 0 bases, the J end lost 7 bases, and 10 bases lay between the germline ends. There are 13 residues in the CDR3. This clonotype was recorded many times.

This rearrangement joins TRBV9 to TRBJ1-2; a weak D match, TRBD1 (5 bases). The sample was peripheral blood. This clonotype originated in a man aged 25 to 45 with Graves' ophthalmopathy. The CDR3 is CASSVEYGGGYTF. In DNA form, the CDR3 reads TGTGCCAGCAGCGTAGAATATGGGGGTGGCTACACCTTC.